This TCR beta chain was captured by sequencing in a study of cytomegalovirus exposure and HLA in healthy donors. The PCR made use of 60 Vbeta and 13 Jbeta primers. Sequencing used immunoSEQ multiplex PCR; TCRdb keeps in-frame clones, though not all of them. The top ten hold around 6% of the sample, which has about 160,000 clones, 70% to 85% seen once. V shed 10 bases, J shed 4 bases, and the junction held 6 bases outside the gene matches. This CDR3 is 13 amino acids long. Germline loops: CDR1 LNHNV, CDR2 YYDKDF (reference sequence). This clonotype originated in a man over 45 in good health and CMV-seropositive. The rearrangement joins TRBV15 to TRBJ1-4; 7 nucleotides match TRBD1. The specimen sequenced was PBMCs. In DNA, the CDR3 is TGTGCCAGCGGACAGGACTTTAATGAAAAACTGTTTTTT. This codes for CASGQDFNEKLFF.